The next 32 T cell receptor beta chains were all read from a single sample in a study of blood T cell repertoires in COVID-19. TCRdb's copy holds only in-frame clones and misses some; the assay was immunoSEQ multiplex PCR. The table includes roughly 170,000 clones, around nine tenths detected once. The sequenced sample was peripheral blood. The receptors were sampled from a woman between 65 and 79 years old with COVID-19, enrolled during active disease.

The CDR3 loop reads CASSRQGANYGYTF. DNA for the CDR3: TGTGCCAGCAGCCGACAGGGGGCGAACTATGGCTACACCTTC. V gene TRBV28 combines with J gene TRBJ1-2, with TRBD1 matching 10 bases. The germline gives CDR1 MDHEN, CDR2 SYDVKM. The trim removed 6 bases at V and 2 bases at J, leaving 3 bases unmatched. The CDR3 covers 14 residues.

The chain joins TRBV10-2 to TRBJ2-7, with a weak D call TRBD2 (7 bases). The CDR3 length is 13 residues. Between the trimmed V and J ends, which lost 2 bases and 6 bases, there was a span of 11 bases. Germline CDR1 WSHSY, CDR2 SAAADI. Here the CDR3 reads CASSEQRDTEQYF. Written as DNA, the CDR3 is TGCGCCAGCAGTGAGCAGCGGGACACCGAGCAGTACTTC.

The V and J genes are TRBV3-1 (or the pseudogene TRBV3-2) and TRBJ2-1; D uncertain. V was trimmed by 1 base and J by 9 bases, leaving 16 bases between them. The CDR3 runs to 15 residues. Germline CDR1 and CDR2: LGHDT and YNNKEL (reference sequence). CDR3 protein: CASSQVRSALGEQFF. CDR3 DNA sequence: TGTGCCAGCAGCCAAGTTCGGTCTGCCCTAGGTGAGCAGTTCTTC.

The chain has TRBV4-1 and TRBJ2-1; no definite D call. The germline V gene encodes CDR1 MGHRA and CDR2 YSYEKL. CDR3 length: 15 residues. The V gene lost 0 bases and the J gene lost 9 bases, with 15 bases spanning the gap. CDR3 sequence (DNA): TGCGCCAGCAGCCAAGAGTCCCCCCGGGTATCTGAGCAGTTCTTC. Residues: CASSQESPRVSEQFF.

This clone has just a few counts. The CDR3 protein is CASSRPGQYYEQYF. The CDR3 coding sequence is TGTGCCAGCAGTCGCCCGGGACAGTACTACGAGCAGTACTTC. This rearrangement joins TRBV6-5 to TRBJ2-7; TRBD1 aligns across 7 bases. CDR1 is MNHEY, CDR2 SVGAGI, per germline. CDR3 length equals 14 residues. Trimming took 5 bases from V and 3 from J; bases not matched to a gene: 7.

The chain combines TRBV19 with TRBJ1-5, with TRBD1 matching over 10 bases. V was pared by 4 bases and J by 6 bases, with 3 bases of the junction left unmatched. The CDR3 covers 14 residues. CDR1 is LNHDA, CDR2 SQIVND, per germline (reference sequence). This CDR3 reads CASSRGQGPQPQHF. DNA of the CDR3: TGTGCCAGTAGTAGGGGACAGGGGCCTCAGCCCCAGCATTTT.

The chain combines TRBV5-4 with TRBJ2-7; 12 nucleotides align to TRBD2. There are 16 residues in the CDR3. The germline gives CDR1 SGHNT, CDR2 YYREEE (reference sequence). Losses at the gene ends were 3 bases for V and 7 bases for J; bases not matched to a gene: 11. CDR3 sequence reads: CASSSAGLAGRGEQYF. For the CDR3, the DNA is TGTGCCAGCAGCTCGGCCGGACTAGCGGGGCGTGGGGAGCAGTACTTC. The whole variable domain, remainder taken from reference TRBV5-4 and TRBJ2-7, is ETGVTQSPTHLIKTRGQQVTLRCSSQSGHNTVSWYQQALGQGPQFIFQYYREEENGRGNFPPRFSGLQFPNYSSELNVNALELDDSALYLCASSSAGLAGRGEQYFGPGTRLTVT.

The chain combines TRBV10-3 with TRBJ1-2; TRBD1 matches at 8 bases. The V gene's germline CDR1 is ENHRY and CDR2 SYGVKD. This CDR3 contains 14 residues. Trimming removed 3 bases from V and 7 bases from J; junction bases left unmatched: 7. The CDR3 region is CAISERTGYLGYTF. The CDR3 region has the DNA TGTGCCATCAGTGAAAGGACAGGGTATCTTGGCTACACCTTC.

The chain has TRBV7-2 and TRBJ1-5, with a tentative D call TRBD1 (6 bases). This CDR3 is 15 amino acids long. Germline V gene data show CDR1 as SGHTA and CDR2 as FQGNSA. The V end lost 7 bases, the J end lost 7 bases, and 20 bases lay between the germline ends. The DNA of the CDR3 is TGTGCCAGCACCGATCCCGGGACACTTGGCCAGCCCCAGCATTTT. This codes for CASTDPGTLGQPQHF.

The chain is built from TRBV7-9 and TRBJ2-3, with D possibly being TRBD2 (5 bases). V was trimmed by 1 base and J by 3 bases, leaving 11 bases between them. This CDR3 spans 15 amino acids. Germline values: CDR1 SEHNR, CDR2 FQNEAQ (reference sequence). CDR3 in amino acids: CASSLGVSGTDTQYF. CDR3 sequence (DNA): TGTGCCAGCAGCTTAGGGGTTTCGGGAACAGATACGCAGTATTTT.

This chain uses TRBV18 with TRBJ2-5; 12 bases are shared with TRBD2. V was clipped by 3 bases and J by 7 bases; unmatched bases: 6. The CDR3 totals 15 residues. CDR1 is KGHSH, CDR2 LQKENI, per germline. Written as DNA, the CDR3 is TGTGCCAGCTCACCCAGACTAGCGGGAGAGGGGACCCAGTACTTC. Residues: CASSPRLAGEGTQYF.

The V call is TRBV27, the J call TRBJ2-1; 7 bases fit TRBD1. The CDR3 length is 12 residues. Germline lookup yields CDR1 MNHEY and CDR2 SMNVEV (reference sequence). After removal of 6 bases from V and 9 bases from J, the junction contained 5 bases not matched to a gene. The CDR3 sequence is CASSWPGGEQFF. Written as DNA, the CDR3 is TGTGCCAGCAGCTGGCCAGGGGGTGAGCAGTTCTTC.

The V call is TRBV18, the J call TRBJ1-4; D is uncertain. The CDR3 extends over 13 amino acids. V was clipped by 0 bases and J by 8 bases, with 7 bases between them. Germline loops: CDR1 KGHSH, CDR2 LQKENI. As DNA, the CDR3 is TGTGCCAGCTCACCACCTCCGGGGGAAAAACTGTTTTTT. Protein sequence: CASSPPPGEKLFF.

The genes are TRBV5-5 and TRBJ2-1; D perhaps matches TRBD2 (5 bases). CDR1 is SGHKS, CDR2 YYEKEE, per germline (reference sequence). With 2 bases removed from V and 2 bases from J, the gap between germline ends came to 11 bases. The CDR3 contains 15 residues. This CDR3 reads CASSLGLAAYNEQFF. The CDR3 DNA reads TGTGCCAGCAGCTTAGGGCTAGCAGCCTACAATGAGCAGTTCTTC.

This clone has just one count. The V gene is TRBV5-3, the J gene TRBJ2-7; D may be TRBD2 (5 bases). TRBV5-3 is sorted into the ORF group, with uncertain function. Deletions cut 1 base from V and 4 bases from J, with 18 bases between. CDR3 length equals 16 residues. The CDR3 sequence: CARSLSRMEVRYEQYF. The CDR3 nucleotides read TGTGCCAGAAGCTTGAGCAGGATGGAGGTTAGGTACGAGCAGTACTTC.

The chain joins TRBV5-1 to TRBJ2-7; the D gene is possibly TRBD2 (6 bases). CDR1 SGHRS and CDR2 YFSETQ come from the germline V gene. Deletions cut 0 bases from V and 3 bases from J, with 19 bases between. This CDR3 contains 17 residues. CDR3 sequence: CASSLEPRAGTFYEQYF. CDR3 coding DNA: TGCGCCAGCAGCTTGGAACCTCGGGCGGGAACGTTCTACGAGCAGTACTTC.

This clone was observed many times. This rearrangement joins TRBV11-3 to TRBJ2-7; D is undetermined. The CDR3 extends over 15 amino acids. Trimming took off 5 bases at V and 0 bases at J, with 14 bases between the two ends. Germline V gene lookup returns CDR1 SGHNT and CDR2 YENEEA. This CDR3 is CASSLYSTDSYEQYF. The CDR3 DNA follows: TGTGCCAGCAGCCTATACTCTACTGACTCCTACGAGCAGTACTTC.

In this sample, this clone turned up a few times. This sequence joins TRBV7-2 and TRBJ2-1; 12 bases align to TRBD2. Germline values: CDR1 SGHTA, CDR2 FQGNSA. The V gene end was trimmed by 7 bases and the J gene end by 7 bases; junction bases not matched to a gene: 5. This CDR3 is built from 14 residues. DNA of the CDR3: TGTGCCAGCAAGGAACTAGCGGGAGGAAATGAGCAGTTCTTC. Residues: CASKELAGGNEQFF.

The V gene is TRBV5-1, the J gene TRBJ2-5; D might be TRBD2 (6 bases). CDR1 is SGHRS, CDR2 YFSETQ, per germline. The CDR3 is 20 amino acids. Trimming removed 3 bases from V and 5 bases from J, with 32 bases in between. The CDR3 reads CASSSLLRDSLRRSEETQYF. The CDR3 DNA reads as TGCGCCAGCAGCTCGCTGCTACGGGACTCGCTTCGAAGATCTGAGGAGACCCAGTACTTC.

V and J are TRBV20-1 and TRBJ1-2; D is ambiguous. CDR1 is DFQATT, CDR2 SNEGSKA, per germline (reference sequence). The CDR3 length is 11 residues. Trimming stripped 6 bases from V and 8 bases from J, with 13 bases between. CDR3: CSAHSRRGYTF. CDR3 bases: TGCAGTGCCCACAGCAGACGAGGCTACACCTTC.

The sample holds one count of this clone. The CDR3 sequence is CASSVYGGEAFF. CDR3 nucleotides: TGTGCCAGCAGCGTTTACGGAGGCGAAGCTTTCTTT. This chain joins TRBV7-3 and TRBJ1-1; D is ambiguous. V shed 5 bases and J shed 8 bases, with 12 bases lying between them. Germline CDR1 and CDR2: SGHTA and FQGTGA. This CDR3 region has 12 residues.

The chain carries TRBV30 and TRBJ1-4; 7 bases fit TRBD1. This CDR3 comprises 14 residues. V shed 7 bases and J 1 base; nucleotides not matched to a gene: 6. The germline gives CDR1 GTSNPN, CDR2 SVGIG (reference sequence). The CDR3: CAYERDRTNEKLFF. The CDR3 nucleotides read TGTGCCTATGAACGGGACAGAACTAATGAAAAACTGTTTTTT.

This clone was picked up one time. The CDR3 here is CASSNLAGGTEAFF. For the CDR3, the DNA is TGTGCCAGTAGTAATTTGGCAGGGGGCACTGAAGCTTTCTTT. The chain links TRBV19 to TRBJ1-1; 7 bases line up with TRBD1. Losses at the gene ends were 4 bases for V and 4 bases for J; bases not matched to a gene: 6. This CDR3 has 14 amino acids. The germline V gene encodes CDR1 LNHDA and CDR2 SQIVND (reference sequence).

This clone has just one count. CDR3 in amino acids: CASSLESPSALSYNEQFF. The CDR3 DNA sequence: TGTGCCAGCAGCTTAGAATCACCCAGCGCCCTTTCCTACAATGAGCAGTTCTTC. This rearrangement joins TRBV11-3 to TRBJ2-1; D is uncertain. V gave up 0 bases and J gave up 1 base, with 16 bases separating them. The CDR3 is 18 residues long. Per germline, CDR1 SGHNT and CDR2 YENEEA.

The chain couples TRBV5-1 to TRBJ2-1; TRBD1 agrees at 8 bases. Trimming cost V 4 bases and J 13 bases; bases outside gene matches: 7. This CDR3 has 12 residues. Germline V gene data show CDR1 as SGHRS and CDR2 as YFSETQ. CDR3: CASSHGQGNQFF. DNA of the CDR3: TGCGCCAGCAGCCACGGACAGGGAAACCAGTTCTTC.

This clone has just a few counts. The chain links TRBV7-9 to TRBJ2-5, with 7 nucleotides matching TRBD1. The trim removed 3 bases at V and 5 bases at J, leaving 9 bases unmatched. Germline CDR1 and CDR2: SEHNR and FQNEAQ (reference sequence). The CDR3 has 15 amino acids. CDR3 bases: TGTGCCAGCAGCTTGACAGGGTCGTCGTCGGAGACCCAGTACTTC. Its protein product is CASSLTGSSSETQYF.

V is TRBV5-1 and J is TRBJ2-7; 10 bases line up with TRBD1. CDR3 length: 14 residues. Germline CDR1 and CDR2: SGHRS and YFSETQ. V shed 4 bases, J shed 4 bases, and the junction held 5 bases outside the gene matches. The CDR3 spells CASSPSGQGYEQYF. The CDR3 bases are TGCGCCAGCAGCCCCTCGGGACAGGGGTACGAGCAGTACTTC.

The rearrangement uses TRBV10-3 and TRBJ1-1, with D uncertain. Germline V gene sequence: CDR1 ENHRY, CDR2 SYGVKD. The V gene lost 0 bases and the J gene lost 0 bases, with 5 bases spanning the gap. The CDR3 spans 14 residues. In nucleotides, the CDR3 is TGTGCCATCAGTGAGTCCCCGTTGAACACTGAAGCTTTCTTT. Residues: CAISESPLNTEAFF.

Here the CDR3 DNA reads TGTGCCAGTACCACGGGACAGGATGAAAAACTGTTTTTT. Residues: CASTTGQDEKLFF. J is TRBJ1-4 and V is TRBV19; 8 bases line up with TRBD1. Germline assignment: CDR1 LNHDA and CDR2 SQIVND (reference sequence). The CDR3 is 13 residues long. V shed 7 bases and J 6 bases; nucleotides not matched to a gene: 4.

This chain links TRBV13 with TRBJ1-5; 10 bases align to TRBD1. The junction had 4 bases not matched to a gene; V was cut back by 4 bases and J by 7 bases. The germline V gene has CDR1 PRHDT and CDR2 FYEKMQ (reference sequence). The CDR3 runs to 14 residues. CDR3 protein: CASSWGQGPQPQHF. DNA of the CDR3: TGTGCCAGCAGCTGGGGACAGGGGCCCCAGCCCCAGCATTTT. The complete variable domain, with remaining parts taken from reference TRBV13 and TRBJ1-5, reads AAGVIQSPRHLIKEKRETATLKCYPIPRHDTVYWYQQGPGQDPQFLISFYEKMQSDKGSIPDRFSAQQFSDYHSELNMSSLELGDSALYFCASSWGQGPQPQHFGDGTRLSIL.

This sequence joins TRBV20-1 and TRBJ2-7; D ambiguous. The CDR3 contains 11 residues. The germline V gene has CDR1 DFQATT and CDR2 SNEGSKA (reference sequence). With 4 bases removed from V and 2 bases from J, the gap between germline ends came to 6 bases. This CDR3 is CSATSTYEQYF. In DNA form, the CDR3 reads TGCAGTGCTACGAGCACCTACGAGCAGTACTTC.

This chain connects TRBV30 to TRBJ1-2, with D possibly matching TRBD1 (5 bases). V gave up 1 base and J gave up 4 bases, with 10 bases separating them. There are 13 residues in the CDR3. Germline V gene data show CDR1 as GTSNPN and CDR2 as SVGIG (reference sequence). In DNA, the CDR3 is TGTGCCTGGAGTGAGACAGAGGCCTATGGCTACACCTTC. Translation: CAWSETEAYGYTF.